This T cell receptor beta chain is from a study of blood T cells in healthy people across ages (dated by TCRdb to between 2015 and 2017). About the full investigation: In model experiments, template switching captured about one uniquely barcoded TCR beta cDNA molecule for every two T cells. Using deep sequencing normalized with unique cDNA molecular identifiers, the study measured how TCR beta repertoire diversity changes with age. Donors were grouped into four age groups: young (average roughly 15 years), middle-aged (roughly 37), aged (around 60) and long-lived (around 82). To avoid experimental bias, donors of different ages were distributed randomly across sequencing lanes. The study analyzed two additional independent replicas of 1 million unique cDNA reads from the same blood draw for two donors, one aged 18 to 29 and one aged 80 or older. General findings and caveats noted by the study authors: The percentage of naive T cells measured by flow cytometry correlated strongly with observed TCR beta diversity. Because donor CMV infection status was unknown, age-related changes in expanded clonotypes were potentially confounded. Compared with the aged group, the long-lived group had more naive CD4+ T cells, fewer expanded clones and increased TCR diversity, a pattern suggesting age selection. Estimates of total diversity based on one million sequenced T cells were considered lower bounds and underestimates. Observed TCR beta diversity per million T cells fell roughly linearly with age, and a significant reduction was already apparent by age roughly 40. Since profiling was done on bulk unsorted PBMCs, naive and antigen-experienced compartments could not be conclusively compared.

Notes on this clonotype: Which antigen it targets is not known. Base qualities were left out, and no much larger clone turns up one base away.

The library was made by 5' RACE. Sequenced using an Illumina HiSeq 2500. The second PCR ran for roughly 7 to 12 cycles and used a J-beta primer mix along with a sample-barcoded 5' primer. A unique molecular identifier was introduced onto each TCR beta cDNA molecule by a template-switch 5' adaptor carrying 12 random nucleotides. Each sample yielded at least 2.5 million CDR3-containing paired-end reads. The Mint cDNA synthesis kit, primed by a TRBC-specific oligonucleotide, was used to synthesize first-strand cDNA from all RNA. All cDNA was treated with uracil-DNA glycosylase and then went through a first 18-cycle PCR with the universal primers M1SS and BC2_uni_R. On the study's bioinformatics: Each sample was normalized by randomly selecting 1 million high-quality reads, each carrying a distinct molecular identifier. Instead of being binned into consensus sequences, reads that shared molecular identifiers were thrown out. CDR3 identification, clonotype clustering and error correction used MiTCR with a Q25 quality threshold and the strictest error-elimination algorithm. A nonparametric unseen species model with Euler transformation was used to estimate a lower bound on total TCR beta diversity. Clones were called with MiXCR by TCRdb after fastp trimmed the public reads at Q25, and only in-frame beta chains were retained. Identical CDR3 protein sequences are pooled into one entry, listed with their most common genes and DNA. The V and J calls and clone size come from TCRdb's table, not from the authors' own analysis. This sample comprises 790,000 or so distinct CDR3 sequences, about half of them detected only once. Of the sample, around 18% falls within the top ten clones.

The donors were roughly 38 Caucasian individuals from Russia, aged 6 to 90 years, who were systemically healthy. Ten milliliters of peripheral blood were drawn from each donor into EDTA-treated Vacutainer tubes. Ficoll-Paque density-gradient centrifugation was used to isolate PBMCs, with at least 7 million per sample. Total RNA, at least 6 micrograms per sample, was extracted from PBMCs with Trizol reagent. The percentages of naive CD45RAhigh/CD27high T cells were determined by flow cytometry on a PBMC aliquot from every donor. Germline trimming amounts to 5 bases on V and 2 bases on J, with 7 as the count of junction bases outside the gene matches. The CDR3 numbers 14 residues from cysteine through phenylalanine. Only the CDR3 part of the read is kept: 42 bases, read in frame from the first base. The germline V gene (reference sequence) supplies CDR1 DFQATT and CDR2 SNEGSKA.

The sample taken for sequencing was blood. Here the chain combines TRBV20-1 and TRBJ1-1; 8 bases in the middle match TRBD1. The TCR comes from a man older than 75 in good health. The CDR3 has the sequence CSAGTGTGNTEAFF. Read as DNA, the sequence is TGCAGTGCTGGCACCGGGACAGGCAACACTGAAGCTTTCTTT.